This T cell receptor beta chain was retrieved from a study of blood T cells in healthy people across ages. Study-level points and caveats: TCR beta diversity tracked closely with naive T cell percentage.

Only a few counts were recorded for this clonotype. Its matching antigen is unknown. In germline, CDR1 is DFQATT, CDR2 SNEGSKA (reference sequence). V was cut by 6 bases and J by 0 bases, with 10 bases left in between. The CDR3 spans 13 residues. It was with a sample-barcoded 5' primer and a J-beta primer mix that a second PCR of roughly 6 to 11 cycles was run. TCRdb redid the calling of the 5' RACE reads with MiXCR, one entry per CDR3 protein. The repertoire consists of about 670,000 distinct CDR3 sequences, with 52% occurring once and the leading ten covering approximately 13%. The V call is TRBV20-1, the J call TRBJ2-3, with unresolved D. This sequence was found in a woman aged 80 or over in good health. Material for sequencing was blood. The CDR3 DNA sequence: TGCAGTGCCCCCCTCGGGAGCACAGATACGCAGTATTTT. Amino acids: CSAPLGSTDTQYF.